This is a list of T cell receptor beta chains from one sample in a study of CD8 T cells in ankylosing spondylitis. TCRdb re-analysed the 5' RACE reads in MiXCR, keeping a single row per CDR3 protein. This sample has 250,000 to 300,000 distinct CDR3 sequences, with 20% found just once. The sequencing input was blood, either unsorted or a sorted T cell fraction (not recorded which). The receptors originated from a male donor with ankylosing spondylitis or in good health (not recorded which). Each CDR3 is given with its conserved first and last residue. D genes are given only for firm matches. Clone sizes are given selectively: once, few, many, or a class where the clone is expanded.

V gene	clone size	D gene	J gene	CDR3 protein	CDR3 DNA
TRBV28	-	TRBD1	TRBJ2-1	CASKTGDRGLDEQFF	TGTGCCAGCAAAACGGGGGACAGGGGGCTGGATGAGCAGTTCTTC
TRBV29-1	-	TRBD1	TRBJ2-2	CSARDSLGGGELFF	TGCAGCGCTCGGGACAGCCTGGGTGGCGGGGAGCTGTTTTTT
TRBV5-1	-	-	TRBJ1-2	CASSLDGGTGYTF	TGCGCCAGCAGCTTGGATGGAGGGACTGGCTACACCTTC
TRBV20-1	-	-	TRBJ2-3	CSAAEVWLDTQYF	TGCAGTGCGGCAGAGGTTTGGTTAGATACGCAGTATTTT
TRBV4-2	-	TRBD2	TRBJ2-2	CASSPEVLLAGGDTGELFF	TGTGCCAGCAGCCCCGAAGTCTTACTAGCGGGGGGGGATACCGGGGAGCTGTTTTTT
TRBV6-1	few	TRBD1	TRBJ1-2	CASSLRGSVNYGYTF	TGTGCCAGCAGCCTCAGGGGGTCGGTCAACTATGGCTACACCTTC
TRBV16	-	-	TRBJ1-2	CASSQSHYGYTF	TGTGCCAGCAGCCAATCCCACTATGGCTACACCTTC
TRBV7-8	-	-	TRBJ1-4	CASSLVAGAEKLFF	TGTGCCAGCAGCTTAGTCGCCGGGGCTGAAAAACTGTTTTTT
TRBV5-6	once	-	TRBJ1-2	CASSIGTKGYGYTF	TGTGCCAGCAGCATCGGGACCAAAGGCTATGGCTACACCTTC
TRBV6-7	-	TRBD2	TRBJ2-2	CASSYGSGRPLNTGELFF	TGTGCCAGCAGTTACGGTAGCGGGAGACCCCTGAACACCGGGGAGCTGTTTTTT
TRBV6-6	-	TRBD1	TRBJ1-1	CASTGQGATEAFF	TGTGCCAGTACCGGACAGGGGGCCACTGAAGCTTTCTTT
TRBV7-2	once	-	TRBJ1-4	CASSLTSGLHNEKLFF	TGTGCCAGCAGCCTCACTTCGGGTCTCCACAATGAAAAACTGTTTTTT
TRBV12-3/TRBV12-4	few	-	TRBJ2-2	CASQGLNTGELFF	TGTGCCAGCCAGGGACTTAACACCGGGGAGCTGTTTTTT
TRBV3-1	once	-	TRBJ2-6	CASRSGAGANVLTF	TGTGCCAGCAGATCCGGTGCTGGGGCCAACGTCCTGACTTTC
TRBV10-3	many	TRBD2	TRBJ2-3	CAISVAGGTDTQYF	TGTGCCATCAGTGTTGCGGGGGGCACAGATACGCAGTATTTT
TRBV24-1	-	-	TRBJ2-5	CATSQGSGETQYF	TGTGCCACCAGTCAGGGGTCGGGTGAGACCCAGTACTTC
TRBV20-1	few	-	TRBJ1-2	CSTTGSGYGYTF	TGCAGTACTACAGGGAGTGGCTATGGCTACACCTTC
TRBV5-1	few	-	TRBJ2-3	CASSPEVPTDTQYF	TGCGCCAGCAGCCCGGAAGTTCCCACAGATACGCAGTATTTT
TRBV11-2	many	-	TRBJ2-2	CASSLVRNTGELFF	TGTGCCAGCAGCTTAGTTAGGAACACCGGGGAGCTGTTTTTT
TRBV12-3/TRBV12-4	many	-	TRBJ2-2	CASSLIGSGELFF	TGTGCCAGCAGTTTAATAGGGTCCGGGGAGCTGTTTTTT
TRBV7-8	-	-	TRBJ1-2	CASSPRASPYGYTF	TGTGCCAGCAGCCCGAGGGCCTCCCCCTATGGCTACACCTTC
TRBV2	-	TRBD2	TRBJ2-5	CASSADRELAETQETQYF	TGTGCCAGCAGTGCCGATAGGGAACTAGCGGAAACGCAAGAGACCCAGTACTTC
TRBV12-3/TRBV12-4	few	TRBD2	TRBJ2-5	CASSPIVVSGKETQYF	TGTGCCAGCAGTCCCATCGTCGTTAGCGGGAAAGAGACCCAGTACTTC
TRBV3-1	few	TRBD1	TRBJ2-2	CASSPPGTANTGELFF	TGTGCCAGCAGCCCCCCCGGGACAGCAAACACCGGGGAGCTGTTTTTT
TRBV12-3/TRBV12-4	-	TRBD1	TRBJ1-2	CASSPRTGKTGGYTF	TGTGCCAGCAGCCCCCGGACAGGGAAGACTGGAGGCTACACCTTC
TRBV7-3	-	-	TRBJ2-5	CASSLRGNSETQYF	TGTGCCAGCAGCTTGAGGGGGAATTCAGAGACCCAGTACTTC
TRBV20-1	many	-	TRBJ2-3	CSAVFDTQYF	TGCAGTGCTGTATTTGATACGCAGTATTTT
TRBV24-1	-	-	TRBJ2-4	CATSEGTSQYF	TGTGCCACCAGTGAAGGGACTTCGCAGTACTTC
TRBV6-1	few	-	TRBJ1-1	CACLGGTEAFF	TGTGCCTGCTTGGGGGGGACTGAAGCTTTCTTT
TRBV20-1	few	TRBD2	TRBJ2-1	CSAPTSVSYNEQFF	TGCAGTGCCCCTACTAGCGTCTCCTACAATGAGCAGTTCTTC
TRBV5-1	few	-	TRBJ2-2	CASRGQNTGELFF	TGCGCCAGCAGAGGACAGAACACCGGGGAGCTGTTTTTT
TRBV5-1	few	-	TRBJ2-1	CASSPSTGSHYNEQFF	TGCGCCAGCAGCCCCTCAACAGGTTCTCACTACAATGAGCAGTTCTTC
TRBV12-3/TRBV12-4	-	TRBD1	TRBJ2-1	CASRYRGHEQFF	TGTGCCAGCAGGTACAGGGGCCATGAGCAGTTCTTC
TRBV3-1	-	TRBD2	TRBJ2-1	CASSPRTGLAGINEQFF	TGTGCCAGCAGCCCCCGCACAGGACTAGCGGGGATTAATGAGCAGTTCTTC
TRBV15	many	-	TRBJ2-2	CATSREAGELFF	TGTGCCACCAGCAGAGAAGCCGGGGAGCTGTTTTTT
TRBV9	-	-	TRBJ2-2	CASSAQGNTGELFF	TGTGCCAGCAGCGCCCAGGGTAACACCGGGGAGCTGTTTTTT
TRBV28	few	-	TRBJ2-2	CATPGQNTGELFF	TGTGCCACCCCGGGACAGAACACCGGGGAGCTGTTTTTT
TRBV29-1	-	-	TRBJ1-2	CSVETQGIYGYTF	TGCAGCGTTGAAACACAGGGAATCTATGGCTACACCTTC
TRBV15	many	TRBD2	TRBJ2-1	CATSRDSGRPYNEQFF	TGTGCCACCAGCAGAGATAGCGGGAGGCCCTACAATGAGCAGTTCTTC
TRBV11-2	few	-	TRBJ1-2	CASSLDRGVASGYTF	TGTGCCAGCAGCTTAGATCGGGGGGTGGCTAGTGGCTACACCTTC